One and the same sample provided the 22 T cell receptor beta chains below, sequenced in a study of graft-versus-host responses after intestinal transplantation. The table came from immunoSEQ multiplex PCR; TCRdb's copy has only in-frame clones and leaves some out. The sample includes about 70,000 clones, approximately 96% of them seen just once. No antigen has been identified for these receptors. The sequencing here drew on unstimulated CD8+ T cells sorted from spleen or lymph node cells, taken before intestinal transplant. These receptors all stem from a human donor who received an intestinal transplant.

The V and J genes are TRBV10-3 and TRBJ2-2, with 8 bases identical to TRBD2. The trim removed 6 bases at V and 6 bases at J, leaving 9 bases unmatched. CDR3 size: 15 residues. Per germline, CDR1 ENHRY and CDR2 SYGVKD. The CDR3 loop reads CAIRDQAGVAGELFF. The CDR3, as DNA: TGTGCCATCAGGGATCAAGCGGGAGTCGCCGGGGAGCTGTTTTTT.

This chain uses TRBV29-1 with TRBJ2-1; 10 nucleotides line up with TRBD2. CDR1 and CDR2 (germline): SQVTM, ANQGSEA. CDR3 length: 14 amino acids. V lost 3 bases and J lost 10; bases outside the gene matches: 9. CDR3 DNA sequence: TGCAGCGTTGATCGGCTAGCGGGAGAGGGGGAGCAGTTCTTC. Translating gives CSVDRLAGEGEQFF.

The chain recombines TRBV14 with TRBJ2-1, with 10 bases aligning to TRBD2. The CDR3 has 16 residues. The J segment lost 2 bases and the V segment lost 4 bases, leaving 5 bases of the junction unmatched. Germline V gives CDR1 SGHDN, CDR2 FVKESK. The CDR3 is CASSPPGLAAYNEQFF. CDR3 bases: TGTGCCAGCAGCCCGCCAGGACTAGCGGCCTACAATGAGCAGTTCTTC.

The J gene is TRBJ2-7, the V gene TRBV7-9, with D possibly TRBD2 on 6 matching bases. Trimming removed 9 bases at V and 4 bases at J, with 22 bases between. The CDR3 runs 15 residues. CDR1 is SEHNR and CDR2 is FQNEAQ in the germline V gene (reference sequence). For the CDR3, the DNA is TGTGCCAGTCTTCGAGATCGGGAACTAGCTTACGAGCAGTACTTC. It specifies CASLRDRELAYEQYF.

This clone was observed a handful of times. V usage is TRBV7-9 and J usage is TRBJ2-6; D may be TRBD1 (5 bases). The CDR3 consists of 16 residues. The germline V and J ends were trimmed by 1 base and 2 bases, with 9 bases remaining between them. Looked up from germline, CDR1 is SEHNR and CDR2 is FQNEAQ (reference sequence). Here the CDR3 reads CASSLGGLAGANVLTF. In DNA, the CDR3 is TGTGCCAGCAGCTTAGGGGGCTTAGCTGGGGCCAACGTCCTGACTTTC.

This chain uses TRBV6-5 with TRBJ1-2, with 7 bases matching TRBD1. Unmatched junction bases numbered 5, after V lost 2 bases and J lost 8 bases. The CDR3 contains 13 residues. Germline loops: CDR1 MNHEY, CDR2 SVGAGI. CDR3 DNA sequence: TGTGCCAGCAGTTACCGACAGGGACAAGGCTACACCTTC. This codes for CASSYRQGQGYTF.

This clone came up once. This chain links TRBV15 with TRBJ2-5; 7 positions match TRBD2. The CDR3 runs 15 residues. The J segment lost 1 base and the V segment lost 3 bases, leaving 5 bases of the junction unmatched. Germline values: CDR1 LNHNV, CDR2 YYDKDF (reference sequence). Here the CDR3 reads CATSSGLDIQETQYF. CDR3 sequence (DNA): TGTGCCACCAGCAGCGGACTAGACATCCAAGAGACCCAGTACTTC.

V gene TRBV7-9 combines with J gene TRBJ2-7; 7 bases match TRBD1. CDR1 SEHNR and CDR2 FQNEAQ come from the germline V gene (reference sequence). The J segment lost 3 bases and the V segment lost 5 bases, leaving 10 bases of the junction unmatched. The CDR3 totals 15 residues. CDR3 sequence reads: CASSASSQGNYEQYF. CDR3 sequence (DNA): TGTGCCAGCAGCGCATCATCACAGGGGAACTACGAGCAGTACTTC.

The V gene is TRBV5-1, the J gene TRBJ2-1; D ambiguous. CDR1 SGHRS and CDR2 YFSETQ come from the germline V gene. The CDR3 is made up of 12 amino acids. V was trimmed by 6 bases and J by 6 bases, leaving 10 bases between them. The CDR3 DNA reads TGCGCCAGCATCGGTGGTGGCAATGAGCAGTTCTTC. This translates into CASIGGGNEQFF.

The sample holds one count of this clone. The chain employs TRBV30 and TRBJ1-4, with D perhaps TRBD1 (5 bases). V lost 0 bases, J lost 8 bases, and 16 bases lay in between. Germline-derived CDR1 and CDR2 are GTSNPN and SVGIG (reference sequence). This CDR3 comprises 15 residues. CDR3 residues: CAWSVRGCCGEKLFF. In nucleotides, the CDR3 is TGTGCCTGGAGTGTCCGGGGCTGCTGCGGAGAAAAACTGTTTTTT.

The chain has TRBV7-9 and TRBJ2-7; 8 bases align to TRBD2. This CDR3 comprises 16 residues. CDR1 is SEHNR and CDR2 is FQNEAQ in the germline V gene (reference sequence). V lost 6 bases to trimming and J lost 4 bases; unmatched junction nucleotides: 14. Here the CDR3 DNA reads TGTGCCAGCAGTCCCTACGGGGTAGCGGGACTTTACGAGCAGTACTTC. Its protein product is CASSPYGVAGLYEQYF.

V usage is TRBV27 and J usage is TRBJ2-7; D is unresolved. CDR1 and CDR2 (germline): MNHEY, SMNVEV (reference sequence). V was pared by 3 bases and J by 3 bases, with 12 bases between. The CDR3 is 14 amino acids. Here the CDR3 reads CASSFLSRSYEQYF. The CDR3 nucleotides read TGTGCCAGCAGTTTTCTTTCCAGGAGCTACGAGCAGTACTTC.

The chain combines TRBV27 with TRBJ2-1; 12 bases map to TRBD2. The CDR3 consists of 19 residues. Trimming took 0 bases from V and 0 from J; bases not matched to a gene: 6. In germline, CDR1 is MNHEY, CDR2 SMNVEV (reference sequence). The CDR3 DNA reads TGTGCCAGCAGTTTATCGATCGGACTAGCGGGAAGCTCCTACAATGAGCAGTTCTTC. It is translated as CASSLSIGLAGSSYNEQFF.

This rearrangement joins TRBV29-1 to TRBJ2-7; D perhaps matches TRBD2 (5 bases). CDR3 length equals 14 residues. Trimming shortened V by 7 bases and J by 2 bases, and 18 bases separated the two germline ends. Germline V CDR1 and CDR2: SQVTM, ANQGSEA. CDR3 region: CSGSAGLFPYEQYF. For the CDR3, the DNA is TGCAGCGGATCGGCGGGCTTGTTCCCCTACGAGCAGTACTTC.

V usage is TRBV10-3 and J usage is TRBJ2-6; 9 nucleotides line up with TRBD1. V shed 7 bases and J 2 bases; nucleotides not matched to a gene: 9. CDR1 is ENHRY, CDR2 SYGVKD, per germline. The CDR3 extends over 17 amino acids. The CDR3 region is CAINRDRDRPGANVLTF. As DNA, the CDR3 is TGTGCCATCAACAGGGACAGGGACCGACCTGGGGCCAACGTCCTGACTTTC.

The chain employs TRBV5-4 and TRBJ2-7; 11 bases fit TRBD2. CDR3 size: 15 residues. Germline V gene sequence: CDR1 SGHNT, CDR2 YYREEE (reference sequence). The junction had 5 bases not matched to a gene; V was cut back by 4 bases and J by 2 bases. CDR3 region: CASSGTSGRTYEQYF. The CDR3 DNA reads as TGTGCCAGCAGCGGTACTAGCGGGAGAACCTACGAGCAGTACTTC.

V gene TRBV5-6 combines with J gene TRBJ2-5, with TRBD1 identical over 7 bases. The end of the DNA is better explained by TRBJ2-7, so the J call may be wrong. This CDR3 is 15 amino acids long. Germline CDR1 and CDR2: SGHDT and YYEEEE. CDR3 in amino acids: CASSPGTVVSYEQYF. In DNA form, the CDR3 reads TGTGCCAGCAGCCCCGGGACAGTGGTCTCCTACGAGCAGTACTTC.

The V and J genes are TRBV4-2 and TRBJ2-7; 9 bases are shared with TRBD2. With 0 bases clipped from V and 0 bases from J, the junction kept 12 bases outside the gene matches. This CDR3 has 19 amino acids. Germline assignment: CDR1 LGHNA and CDR2 YNFKEQ. CDR3 sequence: CASSQDHGELAGFSYEQYF. The CDR3 DNA is TGTGCCAGCAGCCAAGATCATGGCGAACTAGCGGGTTTCTCCTACGAGCAGTACTTC.

The chain employs TRBV4-1 and TRBJ1-6; D ambiguous. With 3 bases removed from V and 0 bases from J, the gap between germline ends came to 15 bases. CDR1 and CDR2 from the germline V gene are MGHRA and YSYEKL. This CDR3 comprises 18 residues. The DNA of the CDR3 is TGCGCCAGCAGCCAGTGGGCCGCACCAAGCTCCTATAATTCACCCCTCCACTTT. It specifies CASSQWAAPSSYNSPLHF.

The rearrangement joins TRBV5-1 to TRBJ2-3, with TRBD2 matching over 10 bases. The CDR3 runs to 18 residues. Trimming took 1 base from V and 2 from J; bases not matched to a gene: 10. Germline V lookup: CDR1 SGHRS, CDR2 YFSETQ. CDR3 sequence reads: CASSLSWTSGPFTDTQYF. CDR3 in DNA: TGCGCCAGCAGCTTGTCTTGGACTAGCGGACCATTCACAGATACGCAGTATTTT.

This sequence joins TRBV4-1 and TRBJ2-7; maybe TRBD2 (5 bases). The CDR3 covers 13 residues. Germline values: CDR1 MGHRA, CDR2 YSYEKL. V lost 3 bases, J lost 0 bases, and 6 bases lay in between. The CDR3 loop is CASSQGASYEQYF. The CDR3 nucleotides are TGCGCCAGCAGCCAGGGAGCCTCCTACGAGCAGTACTTC.

The gene calls are TRBV5-5 and TRBJ2-7, with 7 bases that match TRBD1. This CDR3 is built from 15 residues. The germline V gene has CDR1 SGHKS and CDR2 YYEKEE (reference sequence). V gave up 0 bases and J gave up 3 bases; unmatched junction bases: 6. The CDR3, as DNA: TGTGCCAGCAGCTTGGGACAGGGACGACTCTACGAGCAGTACTTC. The encoded protein is CASSLGQGRLYEQYF.